This T cell receptor (beta chain) comes out of a study of technical replicates of blood from a few donors. The CDR3 sequence is 15 residues long. Trimming removed 8 bases from V and 2 bases from J; junction bases left unmatched: 9. Germline CDR1 reads ENHRY; CDR2 reads SYGVKD. The data were produced by immunoSEQ multiplex PCR, yet TCRdb's version contains in-frame clones alone and is incomplete. The table includes 83,000 or so clones, roughly 92% detected once. Sequencing used T cells isolated from PBMCs. V usage is TRBV10-3 and J usage is TRBJ2-7, with TRBD2 identical over 10 bases. This clonotype originated in a human donor in good health. The CDR3 spells CAIGYSGRPAYEQYF. CDR3 sequence (DNA): TGTGCCATCGGATATAGCGGGAGGCCTGCCTACGAGCAGTACTTC.